These 10 T cell receptor beta chains originate from one sample sequenced in a study of cytomegalovirus exposure and HLA in healthy donors. Researchers ran the PCR with 60 Vbeta and 13 Jbeta primers. Profiled with immunoSEQ multiplex PCR; TCRdb holds only in-frame clones, not every one. The table lists fewer than 200,000 clones, about 80% of them singletons. Sequencing used PBMCs. The origin of the receptors is a woman aged 50 to 60 in good health and CMV-seronegative.

V usage is TRBV29-1 and J usage is TRBJ1-4; TRBD1 is a possible D gene (5 bases). This CDR3 is built from 16 residues. Trimming took off 6 bases at V and 3 bases at J, with 20 bases between the two ends. CDR1 SQVTM and CDR2 ANQGSEA come from the germline V gene. CDR3 nucleotides: TGCAGCGTCCCGGGGAGGGCCGGGGCCCCTAATGAAAAACTGTTTTTT. Protein sequence: CSVPGRAGAPNEKLFF.

The rearrangement joins TRBV9 to TRBJ1-1, with 10 bases aligning to TRBD1. Germline trimming cut 4 bases from V and 11 bases from J; bases unmatched to any gene: 11. This CDR3 comprises 14 residues. Germline-derived CDR1 and CDR2 are SGDLS and YYNGEE. The CDR3 protein is CASSPTSGTGVAFF. DNA for the CDR3: TGTGCCAGCAGCCCAACCTCCGGGACAGGGGTTGCTTTCTTT.

This sequence joins TRBV5-6 and TRBJ2-7; D might be TRBD2 (6 bases). There are 15 residues in the CDR3. Germline V CDR1 and CDR2: SGHDT, YYEEEE. The V end was cut by 4 bases, the J end by 1 base, with 15 bases between. The CDR3 spells CASSELGRPSYEQYF. Here the CDR3 DNA reads TGTGCCAGCAGCGAACTCGGGAGACCTTCCTACGAGCAGTACTTC. The whole variable domain, remainder taken from reference TRBV5-6 and TRBJ2-7, is DAGVTQSPTHLIKTRGQQVTLRCSPKSGHDTVSWYQQALGQGPQFIFQYYEEEERQRGNFPDRFSGHQFPNYSSELNVNALLLGDSALYLCASSELGRPSYEQYFGPGTRLTVT.

This clone was seen a single time. The V call is TRBV29-1, the J call TRBJ2-5, with a weak D call TRBD1 (5 bases). The better agreement between TRBJ2-7 and the DNA end casts doubt on the J call. The CDR3 consists of 13 residues. Germline-derived CDR1 and CDR2 are SQVTM and ANQGSEA. CDR3 sequence (DNA): TGCAGCGTTGTGACAGCCCCTCCATACGAGCAGTACTTC. Its protein product is CSVVTAPPYEQYF.

The chain combines TRBV16 with TRBJ2-7, with D unclear. Between the trimmed V and J ends, which lost 3 bases and 0 bases, there was a span of 12 bases. The germline V gene has CDR1 KGHSY and CDR2 FQNENV. This CDR3 comprises 15 residues. The chain's CDR3 is CASSQGGPSSYEQYF. The CDR3 nucleotides read TGTGCCAGCAGCCAGGGTGGGCCCAGCTCCTACGAGCAGTACTTC.

The rearrangement links TRBV6-4 to TRBJ2-2; a possible D gene is TRBD1 (5 bases). The CDR3 runs to 14 residues. Germline CDR1 reads MRHNA; CDR2 reads SNTAGT. Between the trimmed V and J ends, which lost 6 bases and 4 bases, there was a span of 12 bases. CDR3 sequence reads: CASSHTGGTGELFF. CDR3 bases: TGTGCCAGCAGCCATACAGGTGGCACCGGGGAGCTGTTTTTT.

The chain links TRBV10-1 to TRBJ2-3, with TRBD2 as a possible D gene (6 bases). From germline, CDR1 is WNHNN and CDR2 SYGVQD (reference sequence). This CDR3 has 14 residues. The germline V and J ends were trimmed by 6 bases and 8 bases, with 18 bases remaining between them. CDR3 bases: TGCGCCAGCAGCCCCCCCGGCCGGGGAGGTACGCAGTATTTT. Its translation is CASSPPGRGGTQYF.

The V call is TRBV6-8, the J call TRBJ2-1; D is possibly TRBD1 (5 bases). Germline CDR1 reads MNHGY; CDR2 reads SAAAGT. The CDR3 runs 14 residues. V was shortened by 6 bases and J by 9 bases, with 18 bases between the two germline ends. The DNA for the CDR3 is TGTGCCAGCAGAGACAGAACCCCCCGGTGTGAGCAGTTCTTC. This translates into CASRDRTPRCEQFF.

This sequence joins TRBV6-5 and TRBJ1-1; no clear D gene. V lost 4 bases to trimming and J lost 11 bases, with 11 bases between them. This CDR3 has 11 residues. Looked up from germline, CDR1 is MNHEY and CDR2 is SVGAGI. The CDR3 loop is CASSWAGGAFF. In DNA form, the CDR3 reads TGTGCCAGCAGTTGGGCCGGAGGCGCTTTCTTT.

The sample holds a few counts of this clone. The chain has TRBV5-1 and TRBJ2-5, with TRBD1 matching 7 bases. The V gene's germline CDR1 is SGHRS and CDR2 YFSETQ. The V gene end was trimmed by 3 bases and the J gene end by 4 bases; junction bases not matched to a gene: 6. This CDR3 contains 14 residues. CDR3 amino acids: CASSSGQEAETQYF. The CDR3 bases are TGCGCCAGCAGCTCCGGACAGGAGGCAGAGACCCAGTACTTC.